This TCR beta chain originates from a study of T cell changes during pregnancy in multiple sclerosis. V gave up 0 bases and J gave up 0 bases, with 11 bases separating them. The germline gives CDR1 SGDLS, CDR2 YYNGEE. The CDR3 spans 16 residues. The protocol was immunoSEQ multiplex PCR, while the TCRdb copy is restricted to in-frame clones and leaves out a portion. The table lists about 54,000 clones, over 80% of them singletons. The receptor's source is a female donor with multiple sclerosis, enrolled in a pregnancy study. Sequencing was performed on CD4+ T cells from peripheral blood mononuclear cells, taken in the first trimester of pregnancy. The chain employs TRBV9 and TRBJ2-3, with D possibly matching TRBD2 (6 bases). CDR3 DNA: TGTGCCAGCAGCGTAGTCGGGAGTCCCAGCACAGATACGCAGTATTTT. Translated, it gives CASSVVGSPSTDTQYF.